Listed below are T cell receptor beta chains from one sample, sequenced in a study of blood T cell repertoires in COVID-19. Sequenced by immunoSEQ multiplex PCR; TCRdb stores in-frame clones only, minus some. The repertoire holds about 250,000 clones, with around nine tenths as singletons. The sequencing input was peripheral blood. Every receptor here comes from a woman between 55 and 75 years old who had recovered from COVID-19. The CDR3 runs from the conserved cysteine through the conserved F or W. The D gene is left open where the match is weak. Some rows have no size entry. The others give once, few or many, or a class for an expanded clone.

TRBJ2-3 NA TRBD2 TRBV9 CASSVSAGGRMGGTDTQYF TGTGCCAGCAGCGTTTCAGCGGGGGGGCGAATGGGTGGGACAGATACGCAGTATTTT
TRBJ1-1 NA TRBD1 TRBV6-5 CASTPGQGRTEAFF TGTGCCAGCACCCCGGGACAGGGTCGGACTGAAGCTTTCTTT
TRBJ1-2 NA NA TRBV5-1 CASSLAARGNYGYTF TGCGCCAGCAGCCTCGCCGCCAGGGGCAACTATGGCTACACCTTC
TRBJ1-2 NA NA TRBV12-3/TRBV12-4 CASSFRVSGYTF TGTGCCAGCAGTTTCAGGGTATCTGGCTACACCTTC
TRBJ2-3 NA NA TRBV28 CASSFWGGGADTQYF TGTGCCAGCAGTTTCTGGGGGGGCGGGGCAGATACGCAGTATTTT
TRBJ1-2 NA TRBD1 TRBV3-1/TRBV3-2 CASSQASGGSYGYTF TGTGCCAGCAGCCAAGCCTCAGGGGGTTCTTATGGCTACACCTTC
TRBJ1-1 NA NA TRBV5-1 CASRRASIQRVNTEAFF TGCGCCAGCAGGCGGGCCAGCATCCAAAGAGTGAACACTGAAGCTTTCTTT
TRBJ2-5 NA TRBD2 TRBV24-1 CATSDLDPRLAARETQYF TGTGCCACCAGTGATTTAGATCCGAGACTAGCGGCTCGGGAGACCCAGTACTTC
TRBJ1-2 NA NA TRBV29-1 CSVGQGQDYGYTF TGCAGCGTTGGTCAGGGCCAGGACTATGGCTACACCTTC
TRBJ2-5 NA NA TRBV6-2/TRBV6-3 CASSYSSSYQETQYF TGTGCCAGCAGTTACTCGTCCTCCTACCAAGAGACCCAGTACTTC
TRBJ2-5 NA TRBD2 TRBV7-3 CASSLGGGAGRETQYF TGTGCCAGCAGCTTGGGCGGGGGTGCCGGTAGAGAGACCCAGTACTTC
TRBJ2-7 NA NA TRBV6-5 CASTGTYEQYF TGTGCCAGCACCGGGACCTACGAGCAGTACTTC
TRBJ1-1 NA NA TRBV5-6 CASSLRSGTEAFF TGTGCCAGCAGCTTGCGGTCGGGAACTGAAGCTTTCTTT
TRBJ1-2 NA NA TRBV28 CASSFSGGVAGGYTF TGTGCCAGCAGTTTCAGTGGGGGGGTGGCGGGTGGCTACACCTTC
TRBJ1-2 NA NA TRBV7-9 CASTPDRNYGYTF TGTGCCAGCACCCCTGACAGGAACTATGGCTACACCTTC
TRBJ2-7 NA NA TRBV7-8 CASSLGGTYEQYF TGTGCCAGCAGCCTCGGGGGTACCTACGAGCAGTACTTC
TRBJ1-2 NA TRBD1 TRBV19 CATKQGVPPYGYTF TGTGCCACCAAACAGGGGGTACCTCCCTATGGCTACACCTTC
TRBJ1-1 few TRBD1 TRBV18 CASSRDRGFTEAFF TGTGCCAGCTCAAGAGACAGGGGTTTCACTGAAGCTTTCTTT
TRBJ1-5 few NA TRBV6-2/TRBV6-3 CASSYAVNEAQPQHF TGTGCCAGCAGTTACGCCGTCAACGAGGCTCAGCCCCAGCATTTT
TRBJ2-1 NA TRBD2 TRBV4-1 CASSHRASGDYNEQFF TGCGCCAGCAGCCATAGGGCTAGCGGGGACTACAATGAGCAGTTCTTC